This T cell receptor beta chain was sequenced in a study of blood T cell repertoires in COVID-19. The germline V gene encodes CDR1 SGHVS and CDR2 FQNEAQ. The CDR3 consists of 14 residues. The germline V and J ends were trimmed by 5 bases and 4 bases, with 12 bases remaining between them. The table came from immunoSEQ multiplex PCR; TCRdb's copy has only in-frame clones and leaves some out. This sample has approximately 38,000 clones, with 80% to 90% found just once. The sequence came from a man aged 30-40 years with active or convalescent COVID-19. The source material was peripheral blood. The chain combines TRBV7-8 with TRBJ1-5; D might be TRBD1 (5 bases). The CDR3 DNA reads TGTGCCAGCAGCCCGGGGGGTTCGAATCAGCCCCAGCATTTT. As protein: CASSPGGSNQPQHF.